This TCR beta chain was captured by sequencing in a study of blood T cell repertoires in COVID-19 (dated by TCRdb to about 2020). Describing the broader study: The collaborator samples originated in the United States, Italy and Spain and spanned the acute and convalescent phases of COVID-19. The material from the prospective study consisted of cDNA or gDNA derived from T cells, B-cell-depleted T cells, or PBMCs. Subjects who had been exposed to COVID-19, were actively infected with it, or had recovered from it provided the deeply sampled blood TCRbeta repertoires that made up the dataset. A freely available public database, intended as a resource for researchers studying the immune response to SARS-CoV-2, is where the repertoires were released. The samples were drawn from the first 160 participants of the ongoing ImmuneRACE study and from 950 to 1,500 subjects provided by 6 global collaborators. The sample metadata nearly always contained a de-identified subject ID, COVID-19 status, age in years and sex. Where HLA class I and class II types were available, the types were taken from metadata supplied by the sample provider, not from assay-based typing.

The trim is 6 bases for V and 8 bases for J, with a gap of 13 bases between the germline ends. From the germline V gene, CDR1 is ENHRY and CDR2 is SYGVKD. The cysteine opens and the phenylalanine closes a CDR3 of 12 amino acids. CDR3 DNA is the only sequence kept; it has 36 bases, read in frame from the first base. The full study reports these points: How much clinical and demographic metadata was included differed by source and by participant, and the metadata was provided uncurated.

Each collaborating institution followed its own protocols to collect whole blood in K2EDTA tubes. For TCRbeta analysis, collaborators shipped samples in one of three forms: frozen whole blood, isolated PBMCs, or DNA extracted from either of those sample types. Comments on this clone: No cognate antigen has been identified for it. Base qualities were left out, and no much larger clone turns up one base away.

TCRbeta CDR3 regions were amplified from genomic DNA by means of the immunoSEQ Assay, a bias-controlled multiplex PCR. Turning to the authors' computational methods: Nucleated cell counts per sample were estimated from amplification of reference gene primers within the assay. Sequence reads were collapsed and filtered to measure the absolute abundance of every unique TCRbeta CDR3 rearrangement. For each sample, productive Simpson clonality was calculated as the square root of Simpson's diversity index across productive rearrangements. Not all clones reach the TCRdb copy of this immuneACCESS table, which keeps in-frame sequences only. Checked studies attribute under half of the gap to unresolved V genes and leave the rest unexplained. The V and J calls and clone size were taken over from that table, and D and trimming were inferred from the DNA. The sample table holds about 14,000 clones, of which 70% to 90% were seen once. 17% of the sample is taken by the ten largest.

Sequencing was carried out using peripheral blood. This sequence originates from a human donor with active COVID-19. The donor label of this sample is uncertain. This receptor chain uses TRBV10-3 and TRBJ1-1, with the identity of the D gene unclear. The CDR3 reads CAISAGATEAFF. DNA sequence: TGTGCCATCAGCGCCGGAGCTACCGAAGCTTTCTTT.